Following are 21 T cell receptor beta chains from one sample sequenced in a study of identical twins. From the 5' RACE reads, TCRdb called clonotypes with MiXCR, one entry per CDR3 protein. Altogether under 300,000 distinct CDR3 sequences are present, approximately 11% being singletons, with the ten largest covering 3.5% to 4.5%. This sample also appeared in a second study, on yellow fever vaccine responses in identical twins.

Input material: memory (CD45RO+) T cells sorted from blood. These receptor sequences come from a woman younger than 35 in good health.

This clonotype was observed many times. The V and J genes are TRBV5-1 and TRBJ2-2, with TRBD2 identical over 8 bases. Germline CDR1 reads SGHRS; CDR2 reads YFSETQ. The junction had 2 bases not matched to a gene; V was cut back by 0 bases and J by 7 bases. This CDR3 is 14 amino acids long. The CDR3 loop is CASSLEGTSGELFF. CDR3 DNA sequence: TGCGCCAGCAGCTTGGAAGGGACTAGCGGGGAGCTGTTTTTT.

This clonotype occurred many times. This chain uses TRBV7-8 with TRBJ2-3; D may be TRBD1 or TRBD2 (5 bases each). The V end was cut by 1 base, the J end by 2 bases, with 19 bases between. The CDR3 runs to 18 residues. Germline CDR1 SGHVS, CDR2 FQNEAQ. CDR3 nucleotide sequence: TGTGCCAGCAGCTTAGTTGGGGCTAGCTCTACTTTCACAGATACGCAGTATTTT. Its protein is CASSLVGASSTFTDTQYF. The complete variable domain, with remaining parts taken from reference TRBV7-8 and TRBJ2-3, reads GAGVSQSPRYKVAKRGQDVALRCDPISGHVSLFWYQQALGQGPEFLTYFQNEAQLDKSGLPSDRFFAERPEGSVSTLKIQRTQQEDSAVYLCASSLVGASSTFTDTQYFGPGTRLTVL.

This clonotype was counted only a few times. The chain carries TRBV27 and TRBJ2-6, with a weak D call TRBD1 (7 bases). Trimming left V 2 bases short and J 0 bases short, with 14 bases between. The CDR3 runs to 18 residues. CDR1 is MNHEY, CDR2 SMNVEV, per germline (reference sequence). The CDR3 here is CASSLQGGIYSGANVLTF. DNA of the CDR3: TGTGCCAGCAGTTTACAGGGGGGCATATACTCTGGGGCCAACGTCCTGACTTTC. The complete variable domain, with remaining parts taken from reference TRBV27 and TRBJ2-6, reads EAQVTQNPRYLITVTGKKLTVTCSQNMNHEYMSWYRQDPGLGLRQIYYSMNVEVTDKGDVPEGYKVSRKEKRNFPLILESPSPNQTSLYFCASSLQGGIYSGANVLTFGAGSRLTVL.

This clonotype was found a few times. The chain recombines TRBV10-3 with TRBJ2-3; D might be TRBD2 (7 bases). V gave up 2 bases and J gave up 7 bases, with 13 bases separating them. CDR3 length equals 14 residues. Germline assignment: CDR1 ENHRY and CDR2 SYGVKD. The CDR3 loop reads CAISESRGAHTQYF. CDR3 in DNA: TGTGCCATCAGTGAGAGTCGGGGGGCACATACGCAGTATTTT.

The gene calls are TRBV2 and TRBJ2-7; 9 bases fit TRBD1. This CDR3 region has 14 residues. Germline V lookup: CDR1 SNHLY, CDR2 FYNNEI. J was trimmed by 0 bases and V by 6 bases; bases with no gene match: 3. The CDR3 coding sequence is TGTGCCAGCAGGACGGGACAGGGCTCCTACGAGCAGTACTTC. Amino acids: CASRTGQGSYEQYF.

This clonotype was seen at least ten times. The chain has TRBV7-9 and TRBJ1-2; TRBD1 matches 9 bases. Trimming took 5 bases from V and 8 from J; bases not matched to a gene: 9. CDR1 SEHNR and CDR2 FQNEAQ come from the germline V gene (reference sequence). The CDR3 totals 14 residues. The CDR3 here is CASSPLGTGGGYTF. As DNA, the CDR3 is TGTGCCAGCAGCCCACTTGGAACAGGGGGCGGCTACACCTTC.

This clonotype came up many times. The rearrangement links TRBV5-6 to TRBJ1-2; D unclear. Germline CDR1 reads SGHDT; CDR2 reads YYEEEE. Trimming cost V 2 bases and J 4 bases, with 12 bases left between them. The CDR3 spans 14 residues. The CDR3 sequence is CASSFSGSGYGYTF. CDR3 bases: TGTGCCAGCAGCTTCTCCGGGAGCGGCTATGGCTACACCTTC.

Only a few counts were recorded for this clonotype. The CDR3 DNA reads as TGTGCCAGCAGCGCCGCAGGGGTTGCCCAAGAGACCCAGTACTTC. Its protein product is CASSAAGVAQETQYF. The chain carries TRBV2 and TRBJ2-5; the D gene is possibly TRBD1 (6 bases). The CDR3 contains 15 residues. V lost 6 bases and J lost 1, with 15 bases in between. The germline gives CDR1 SNHLY, CDR2 FYNNEI.

This clonotype was seen more than once but under ten times. The chain joins TRBV11-1 to TRBJ2-7; 12 bases align to TRBD2. The CDR3 is 19 residues long. Unmatched junction bases numbered 9, after V lost 0 bases and J lost 0 bases. Per the germline V gene, CDR1 is SGHAT and CDR2 is FQDESV (reference sequence). The CDR3 reads CASSLALAGGPRASYEQYF. The CDR3 bases are TGTGCCAGCAGCTTAGCACTAGCGGGGGGACCCCGTGCCTCCTACGAGCAGTACTTC.

This clonotype turned up a few times. The rearrangement uses TRBV12-3 or TRBV12-4 and TRBJ1-5; D call uncertain. The CDR3 covers 15 residues. Trimming removed 5 bases at V and 0 bases at J, with 11 bases between. CDR3 DNA sequence: TGTGCCAGCAGTCTTAGGGCGGCTAGCAATCAGCCCCAGCATTTT. Protein sequence: CASSLRAASNQPQHF.

This clonotype was seen many times. The chain is built from TRBV2 and TRBJ2-7; D possibly corresponds to TRBD1 (5 bases). Trimming took off 10 bases at V and 3 bases at J, with 13 bases between the two ends. The CDR3 runs to 12 residues. The germline V gene has CDR1 SNHLY and CDR2 FYNNEI. CDR3 DNA: TGTGCCACCAGGACACCCGACTACGAGCAGTACTTC. Translated, it gives CATRTPDYEQYF.

This clonotype came up a few times. V usage is TRBV7-9 and J usage is TRBJ1-2; 10 bases agree with TRBD1. The germline gives CDR1 SEHNR, CDR2 FQNEAQ (reference sequence). This CDR3 spans 15 amino acids. With 6 bases clipped from V and 4 bases from J, the junction kept 8 bases outside the gene matches. The CDR3 is CASSSSGDRGYGYTF. The CDR3, as DNA: TGTGCCAGCAGTTCCTCAGGGGACAGGGGCTATGGCTACACCTTC.

This clonotype was seen a few times. V usage is TRBV15 and J usage is TRBJ2-2, with D perhaps matching TRBD1 or TRBD2 (5 bases each). Germline assignment: CDR1 LNHNV and CDR2 YYDKDF (reference sequence). The CDR3 covers 13 residues. V was trimmed by 3 bases and J by 7 bases, leaving 9 bases between them. CDR3 sequence (DNA): TGTGCCACCAGCAGGGTTGGGGGCGGGGAGCTGTTTTTT. Its protein product is CATSRVGGGELFF.

This clonotype was observed many times. V and J are TRBV15 and TRBJ2-1, with 7 bases lining up with TRBD2. Germline V gene data show CDR1 as LNHNV and CDR2 as YYDKDF (reference sequence). V shed 1 base and J 2 bases; nucleotides not matched to a gene: 2. The CDR3 has 15 amino acids. Here the CDR3 reads CATSRVAGAYNEQFF. The DNA for the CDR3 is TGTGCCACCAGCAGAGTAGCGGGTGCCTACAATGAGCAGTTCTTC.

There are a few counts of this clonotype. This chain uses TRBV3-1 with TRBJ2-1, with 8 bases that match TRBD2. The CDR3 contains 16 residues. CDR1 is LGHDT, CDR2 YNNKEL, per germline (reference sequence). Germline trimming cut 0 bases from V and 5 bases from J; bases unmatched to any gene: 6. CDR3 DNA: TGTGCCAGCAGCCAAGACAGCGGGAGCGCCGACAATGAGCAGTTCTTC. Protein product: CASSQDSGSADNEQFF.

This clonotype was picked up many times. The rearrangement links TRBV5-4 to TRBJ2-2, with unresolved D. CDR3 size: 16 residues. Trimming removed 3 bases at V and 4 bases at J, with 16 bases between. Germline V gene lookup returns CDR1 SGHNT and CDR2 YYREEE (reference sequence). In DNA form, the CDR3 reads TGTGCCAGCAGCTCCTGGACCCGACGGTCCACCGGGGAGCTGTTTTTT. Residues: CASSSWTRRSTGELFF.

The sample holds a few counts of this clonotype. The chain carries TRBV29-1 and TRBJ2-2, with 8 bases aligning to TRBD1. Unmatched junction bases numbered 4, after V lost 3 bases and J lost 13 bases. The CDR3 consists of 11 residues. The germline CDR1 and CDR2 sequences are SQVTM and ANQGSEA. This CDR3 is CSVDAGQGLFF. CDR3 bases: TGCAGCGTTGACGCTGGACAGGGGCTGTTTTTT.

A few counts support this clonotype. This chain uses TRBV30 with TRBJ2-6; possibly TRBD2 for D (5 bases). Between the trimmed V and J ends, which lost 5 bases and 4 bases, there was a span of 15 bases. CDR3 length: 15 residues. The germline CDR1 and CDR2 sequences are GTSNPN and SVGIG (reference sequence). In DNA, the CDR3 is TGTGCCTGGGGTCTGGGAGCGTCGGGGGCCAACGTCCTGACTTTC. Its translation: CAWGLGASGANVLTF.

This clonotype was observed at least ten times. The chain links TRBV7-2 to TRBJ1-1, with a weak D call TRBD1 (6 bases). V shed 1 base and J shed 7 bases, with 16 bases lying between them. The CDR3 runs 15 residues. CDR1 and CDR2 (germline): SGHTA, FQGNSA. Here the CDR3 DNA reads TGTGCCAGCAGCTTAGTAGCCGGGGGCAGGAGTGAAGCTTTCTTT. This translates into CASSLVAGGRSEAFF.

This chain links TRBV5-1 with TRBJ1-1, with 7 nucleotides matching TRBD1. The V segment lost 4 bases and the J segment 0 bases; nucleotides outside the gene matches: 6. The CDR3 runs to 15 residues. CDR1 and CDR2 from the germline V gene are SGHRS and YFSETQ. For the CDR3, the DNA is TGCGCCAGCAGCGGGGGGGACAGCCTGAACACTGAAGCTTTCTTT. This gives the protein CASSGGDSLNTEAFF.

This clonotype was seen ten or more times. The chain joins TRBV20-1 to TRBJ2-3; tentatively, D is TRBD2 (5 bases). The germline gives CDR1 DFQATT, CDR2 SNEGSKA (reference sequence). The germline V and J ends were trimmed by 7 bases and 1 base, with 9 bases remaining between them. The CDR3 extends over 12 amino acids. The CDR3 DNA sequence: TGCAGTGTTGGACTCCGCACAGATACGCAGTATTTT. Translated: CSVGLRTDTQYF.